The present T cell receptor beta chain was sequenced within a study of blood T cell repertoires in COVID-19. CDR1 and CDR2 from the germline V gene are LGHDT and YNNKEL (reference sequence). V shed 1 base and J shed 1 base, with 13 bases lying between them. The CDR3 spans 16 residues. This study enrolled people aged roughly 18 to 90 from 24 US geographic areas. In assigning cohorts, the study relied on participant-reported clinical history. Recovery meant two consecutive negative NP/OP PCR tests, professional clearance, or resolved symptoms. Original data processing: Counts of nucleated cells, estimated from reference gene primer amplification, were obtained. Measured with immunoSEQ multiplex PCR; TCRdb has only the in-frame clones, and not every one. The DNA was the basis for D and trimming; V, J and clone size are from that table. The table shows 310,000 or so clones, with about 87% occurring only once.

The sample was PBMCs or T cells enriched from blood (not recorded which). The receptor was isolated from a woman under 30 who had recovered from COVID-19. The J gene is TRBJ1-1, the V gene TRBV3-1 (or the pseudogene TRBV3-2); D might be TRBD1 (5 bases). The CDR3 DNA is TGTGCCAGCAGCCAAGTCGTCCAGGGAAGGAACACTGAAGCTTTCTTT. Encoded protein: CASSQVVQGRNTEAFF.